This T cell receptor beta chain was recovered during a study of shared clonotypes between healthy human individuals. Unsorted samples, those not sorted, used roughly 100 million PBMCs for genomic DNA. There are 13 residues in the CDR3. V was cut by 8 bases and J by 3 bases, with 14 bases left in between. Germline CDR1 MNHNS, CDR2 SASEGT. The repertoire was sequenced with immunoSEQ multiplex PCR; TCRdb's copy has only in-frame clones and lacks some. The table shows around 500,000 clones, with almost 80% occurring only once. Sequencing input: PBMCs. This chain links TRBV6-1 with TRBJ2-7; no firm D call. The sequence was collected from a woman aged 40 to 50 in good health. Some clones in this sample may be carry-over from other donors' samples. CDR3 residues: CASQLMGLYEQYF. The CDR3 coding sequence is TGTGCCAGCCAGCTGATGGGCCTCTACGAGCAGTACTTC.